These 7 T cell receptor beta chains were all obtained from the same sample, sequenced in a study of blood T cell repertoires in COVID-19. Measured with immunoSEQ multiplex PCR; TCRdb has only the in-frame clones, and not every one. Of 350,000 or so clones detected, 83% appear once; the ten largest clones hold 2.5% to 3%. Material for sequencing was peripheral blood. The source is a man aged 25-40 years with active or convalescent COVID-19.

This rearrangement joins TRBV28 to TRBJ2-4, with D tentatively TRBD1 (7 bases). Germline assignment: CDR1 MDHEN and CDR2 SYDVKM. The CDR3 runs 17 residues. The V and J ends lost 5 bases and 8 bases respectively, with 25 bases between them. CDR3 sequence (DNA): TGTGCCAGCAGTCTATATGGAGGGGGCTTCGGCGGGGACATTCAGTACTTC. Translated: CASSLYGGGFGGDIQYF. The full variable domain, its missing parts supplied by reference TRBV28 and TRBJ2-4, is DVKVTQSSRYLVKRTGEKVFLECVQDMDHENMFWYRQDPGLGLRLIYFSYDVKMKEKGDIPEGYSVSREKKERFSLILESASTNQTSMYLCASSLYGGGFGGDIQYFGAGTRLSVL.

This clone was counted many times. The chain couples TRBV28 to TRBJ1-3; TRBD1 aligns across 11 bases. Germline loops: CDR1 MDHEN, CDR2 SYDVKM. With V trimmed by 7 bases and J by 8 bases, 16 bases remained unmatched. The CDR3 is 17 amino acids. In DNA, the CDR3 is TGTGCCAGCACCCCCTCCCCCGAGGACAGGGGGCTATACACCATATATTTT. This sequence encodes CASTPSPEDRGLYTIYF.

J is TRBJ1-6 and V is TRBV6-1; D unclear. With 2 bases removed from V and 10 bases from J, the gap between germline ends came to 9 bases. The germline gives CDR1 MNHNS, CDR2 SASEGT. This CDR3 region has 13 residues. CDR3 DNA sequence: TGTGCCAGCAGTGAACAGTGGCCCTCACCCCTCCACTTT. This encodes CASSEQWPSPLHF.

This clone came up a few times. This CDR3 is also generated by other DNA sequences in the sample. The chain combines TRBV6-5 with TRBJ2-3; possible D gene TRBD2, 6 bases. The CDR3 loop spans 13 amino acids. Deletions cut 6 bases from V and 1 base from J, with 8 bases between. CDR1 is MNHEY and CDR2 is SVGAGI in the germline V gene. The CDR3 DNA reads TGTGCCAGCAGAGAGCGGGGCACAGATACGCAGTATTTT. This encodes CASRERGTDTQYF.

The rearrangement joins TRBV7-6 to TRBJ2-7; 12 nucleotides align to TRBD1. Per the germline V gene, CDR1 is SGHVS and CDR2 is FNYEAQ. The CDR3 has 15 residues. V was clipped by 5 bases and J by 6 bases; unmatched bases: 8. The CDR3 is CASSLGQGAGGEQYF. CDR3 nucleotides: TGTGCCAGCAGCCTGGGACAGGGGGCTGGCGGCGAGCAGTACTTC.

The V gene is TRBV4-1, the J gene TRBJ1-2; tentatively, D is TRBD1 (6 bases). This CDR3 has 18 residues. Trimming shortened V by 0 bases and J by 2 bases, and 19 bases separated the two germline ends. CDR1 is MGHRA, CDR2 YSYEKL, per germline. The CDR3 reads CASSQDPASGARNYGYTF. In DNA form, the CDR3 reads TGCGCCAGCAGCCAAGATCCAGCCTCAGGGGCGCGAAACTATGGCTACACCTTC.

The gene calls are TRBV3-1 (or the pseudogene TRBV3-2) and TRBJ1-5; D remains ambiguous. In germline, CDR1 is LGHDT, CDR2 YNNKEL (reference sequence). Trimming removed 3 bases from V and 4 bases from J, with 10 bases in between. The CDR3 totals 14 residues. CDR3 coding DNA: TGTGCCAGCAGCCACGGACGCGGGAATCAGCCCCAGCATTTT. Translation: CASSHGRGNQPQHF.